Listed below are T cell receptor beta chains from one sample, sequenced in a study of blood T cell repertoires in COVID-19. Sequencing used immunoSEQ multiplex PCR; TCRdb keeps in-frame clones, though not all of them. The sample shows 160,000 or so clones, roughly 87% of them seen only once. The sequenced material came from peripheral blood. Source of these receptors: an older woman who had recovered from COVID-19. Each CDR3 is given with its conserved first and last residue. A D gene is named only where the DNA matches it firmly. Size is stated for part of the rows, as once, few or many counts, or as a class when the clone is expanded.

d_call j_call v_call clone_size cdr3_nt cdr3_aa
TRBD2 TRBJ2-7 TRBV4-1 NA TGCGCCAGCAGCCACCCTACTCCAGGACTAGCGGGCTACTCCGAGCAGTACTTC CASSHPTPGLAGYSEQYF
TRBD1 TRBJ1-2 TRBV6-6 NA TGTGCCAGCAGTTCTTTGACAGGGGGCTTTCGAGATGGCTACACCTTC CASSSLTGGFRDGYTF
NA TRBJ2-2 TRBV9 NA TGTGCCAGCAGCGGCGGAAGCCCGGGACTCATAAACACCGGGGAGCTGTTTTTT CASSGGSPGLINTGELFF
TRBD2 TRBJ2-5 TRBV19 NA TGTGCCAGTGGTACTAGCGGGGGTTCGGATACCCAGTACTTC CASGTSGGSDTQYF
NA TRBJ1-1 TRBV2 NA TGTGCCAGCAGTAGTCAGGGGAACACTGAAGCTTTCTTT CASSSQGNTEAFF
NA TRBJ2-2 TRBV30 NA TGTGCCTGGAGAGGTTCTCTGGGGCGCACCGGGGAGCTGTTTTTT CAWRGSLGRTGELFF
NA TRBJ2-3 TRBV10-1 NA TGCGCCAGCAGTGAGTCGAGGTTAGCGGAGACCACAGATACGCAGTATTTT CASSESRLAETTDTQYF
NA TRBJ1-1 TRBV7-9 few TGTGCCAGCAGCTCGGCGGACGGGGTAGCTTTCTTT CASSSADGVAFF
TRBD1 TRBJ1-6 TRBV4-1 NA TGCGCCAGCAGCCAAGTCAGGCAGGGGGGTAATTCACCCCTCCACTTT CASSQVRQGGNSPLHF
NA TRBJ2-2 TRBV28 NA TGTGCCAGCAGTCTTATTTACACCGGGGAGCTGTTTTTT CASSLIYTGELFF
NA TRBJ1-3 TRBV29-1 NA TGCAGCGTTGAAGAACAGTCTGGAAACACCATATATTTT CSVEEQSGNTIYF
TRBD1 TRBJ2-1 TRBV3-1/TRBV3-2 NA TGTGCCAGCAGCCAAGGACTAGAAGAACAGGGGGCTAGCGCCTACAATGAGCAGTTCTTC CASSQGLEEQGASAYNEQFF
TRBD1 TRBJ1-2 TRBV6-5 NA TGTGCCAGCAGTTACTCTGACAGGGGATATGGCTACACCTTC CASSYSDRGYGYTF
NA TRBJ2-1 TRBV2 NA TGTGCCAGCAGAGTAGACAGGTCCTCAAATGAGCAGTTCTTC CASRVDRSSNEQFF
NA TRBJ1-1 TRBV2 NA TGTGCCAGCACCTTGGACAGTAGGACTGAAGCTTTCTTT CASTLDSRTEAFF
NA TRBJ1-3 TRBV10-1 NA TGCGCCAGCAGTGACCGGGGAACCTTGTGGGCCGCTGGAAACACCATATATTTT CASSDRGTLWAAGNTIYF
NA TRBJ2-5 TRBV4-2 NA TGTGCCAGCAGCCAAGCCGGGGAGGGGGAAGAGACCCAGTACTTC CASSQAGEGEETQYF
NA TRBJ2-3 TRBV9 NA TGTGCCAGCAGCGTAGACAACGCAGATACGCAGTATTTT CASSVDNADTQYF
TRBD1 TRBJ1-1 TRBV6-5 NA TGTGCCAGCAGACGAGACAGGGGGGCCACTGAAGCTTTCTTT CASRRDRGATEAFF
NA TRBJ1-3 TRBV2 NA TGTGCCAGCAGTGATCGGGGAAACACCATATATTTT CASSDRGNTIYF
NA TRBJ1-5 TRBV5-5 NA TGTGCCAGCAGCTTGGCAGTAAATCAGCCCCAGCATTTT CASSLAVNQPQHF
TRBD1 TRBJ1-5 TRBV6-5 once TGTGCCAGCAGGGGGACAGGGGTCGATCAGCCCCAGCATTTT CASRGTGVDQPQHF
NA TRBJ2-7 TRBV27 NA TGTGCCAGCAGTTTATCGGTCGGAACTAATGCAGAGCAGTACTTC CASSLSVGTNAEQYF
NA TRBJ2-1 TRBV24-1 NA TGTGCCACCAGTGATTTGCCGGGGTTATATGACAATGAGCAGTTCTTC CATSDLPGLYDNEQFF
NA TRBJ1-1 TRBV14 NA TGTGCCAGCAGCCAAGACCAGAACACTGAAGCTTTCTTT CASSQDQNTEAFF
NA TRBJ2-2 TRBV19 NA TGTGCCAGCGTGCAGGGAGGAGGTACCGGGGAGCTGTTTTTT CASVQGGGTGELFF
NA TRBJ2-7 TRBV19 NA TGTGCCAGTAGTCACCGAGATTCGTACGAGCAGTACTTC CASSHRDSYEQYF
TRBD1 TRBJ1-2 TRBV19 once TGTGCCAGTAGTGTCCTTCTAGGACAGGGCTATGGCTACACCTTC CASSVLLGQGYGYTF
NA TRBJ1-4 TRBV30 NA TGTGCCTGGAGTCGGGGGGCTTTGGGTGAAAAACTGTTTTTT CAWSRGALGEKLFF
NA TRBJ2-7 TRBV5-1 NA TGCGCCAGCAGCTTGGGGACAGACGTCTACGAGCAGTACTTC CASSLGTDVYEQYF
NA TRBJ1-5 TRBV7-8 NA TGTGCCAGCAGCTTTCAGACACTTAGCAATCAGCCCCAGCATTTT CASSFQTLSNQPQHF
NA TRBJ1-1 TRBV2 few TGTGCCAGCAGTGCCACCAGGGTGGGGAACACTGAAGCTTTCTTT CASSATRVGNTEAFF
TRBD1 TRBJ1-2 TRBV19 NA TGTGCCAGTACCCCACGGACAGGGCGGGCGGTAATCTATGGCTACACCTTC CASTPRTGRAVIYGYTF
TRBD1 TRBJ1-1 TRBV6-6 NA TGTGCCAGCAGTTTGACAGGGACCTACACTGAAGCTTTCTTT CASSLTGTYTEAFF
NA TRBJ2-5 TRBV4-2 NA TGTGCCAGCTCTCCGTCGCGGGGAGGCGAGACCCAGTACTTC CASSPSRGGETQYF
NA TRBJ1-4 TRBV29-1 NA TGCAGCGCCCGGACCGAAGGGAGCCAACTGTTTTTT CSARTEGSQLFF
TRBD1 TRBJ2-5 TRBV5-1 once TGCGCCAGCAGCTTGGGACAGGGTCGTCTCCAAGAGACCCAGTACTTC CASSLGQGRLQETQYF
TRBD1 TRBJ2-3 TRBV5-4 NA TGTGCCAGCAGCTTGAGGGACAGCCCAAGGGGGACAGATACGCAGTATTTT CASSLRDSPRGTDTQYF
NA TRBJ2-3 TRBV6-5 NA TGTGCCAGCAGTTTGGGGAGCAGGAGCACAGATACGCAGTATTTT CASSLGSRSTDTQYF
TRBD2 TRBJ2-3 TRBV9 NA TGTGCCAGCAGCGAGACTAGCGGGGGGGGAGATACGCAGTATTTT CASSETSGGGDTQYF
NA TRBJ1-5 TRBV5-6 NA TGTGCCAGCAGCTTGGAGCTGCGGCAGCCCCAGCATTTT CASSLELRQPQHF
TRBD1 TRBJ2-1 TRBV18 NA TGTGCCAGCTCACCACCGAGATTTGGCCAGGGGGCAAATGAGCAGTTCTTC CASSPPRFGQGANEQFF